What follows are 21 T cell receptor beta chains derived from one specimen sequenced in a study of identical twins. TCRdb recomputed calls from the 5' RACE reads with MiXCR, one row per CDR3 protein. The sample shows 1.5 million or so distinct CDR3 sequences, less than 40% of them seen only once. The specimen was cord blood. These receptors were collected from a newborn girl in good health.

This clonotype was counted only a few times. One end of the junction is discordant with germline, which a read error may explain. CDR3 sequence reads: CASSSSGRAYNEQYF. The CDR3 coding sequence is TGCGCCAGCAGCTCTAGCGGGAGGGCATACAATGAGCAGTACTTC. The chain uses TRBV28 and TRBJ2-1; 12 nucleotides agree with TRBD2. The DNA end is a closer match to TRBJ2-7, so the J assignment may be wrong. The germline V gene has CDR1 MDHEN and CDR2 SYDVKM. CDR3 length: 15 amino acids.

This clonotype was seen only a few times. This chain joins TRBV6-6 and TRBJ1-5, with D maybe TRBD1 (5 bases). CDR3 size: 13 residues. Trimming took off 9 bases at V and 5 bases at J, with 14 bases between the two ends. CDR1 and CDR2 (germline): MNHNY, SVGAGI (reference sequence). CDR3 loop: CASVFGAYQPQHF. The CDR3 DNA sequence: TGTGCCAGTGTCTTCGGGGCCTATCAGCCCCAGCATTTT.

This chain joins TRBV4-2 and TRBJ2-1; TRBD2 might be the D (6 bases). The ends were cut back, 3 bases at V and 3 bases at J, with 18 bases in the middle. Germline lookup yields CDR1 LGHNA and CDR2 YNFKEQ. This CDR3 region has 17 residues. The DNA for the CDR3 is TGTGCCAGCAGCCACGGTTCGGGGGTAACGCGCTACAATGAGCAGTTCTTC. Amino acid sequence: CASSHGSGVTRYNEQFF.

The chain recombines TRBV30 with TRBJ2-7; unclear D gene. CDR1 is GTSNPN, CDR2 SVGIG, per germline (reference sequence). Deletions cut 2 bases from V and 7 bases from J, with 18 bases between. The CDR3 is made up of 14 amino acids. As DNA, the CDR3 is TGTGCCTGGAGTTACCAAAACTCCTACAATGAGCAGTACTTC. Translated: CAWSYQNSYNEQYF. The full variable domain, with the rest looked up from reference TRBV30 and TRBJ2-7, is SQTIHQWPATLVQPVGSPLSLECTVEGTSNPNLYWYRQAAGRGLQLLFYSVGIGQISSEVPQNLSASRPQDRQFILSSKKLLLSDSGFYLCAWSYQNSYNEQYFGPGTRLTVT.

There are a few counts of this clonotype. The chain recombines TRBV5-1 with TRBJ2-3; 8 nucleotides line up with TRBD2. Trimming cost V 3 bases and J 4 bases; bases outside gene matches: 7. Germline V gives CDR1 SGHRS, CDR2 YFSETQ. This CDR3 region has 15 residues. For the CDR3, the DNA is TGCGCCAGCAGCTCCGGGAGGGCCTACGCAGATACGCAGTATTTT. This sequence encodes CASSSGRAYADTQYF.

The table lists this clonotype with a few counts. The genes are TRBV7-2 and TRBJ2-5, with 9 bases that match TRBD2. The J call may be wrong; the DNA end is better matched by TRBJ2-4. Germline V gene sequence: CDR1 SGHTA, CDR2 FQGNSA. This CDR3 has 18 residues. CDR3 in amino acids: CASSLASGGLAGLNIQYF. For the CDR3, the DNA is TGTGCCAGCAGCTTAGCTTCTGGGGGTCTAGCGGGACTAAACATTCAGTACTTC.

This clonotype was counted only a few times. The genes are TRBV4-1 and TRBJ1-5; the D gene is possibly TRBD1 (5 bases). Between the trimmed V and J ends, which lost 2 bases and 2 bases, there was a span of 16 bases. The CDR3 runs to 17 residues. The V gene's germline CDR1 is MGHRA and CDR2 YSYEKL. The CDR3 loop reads CASSQRPRGSGNQPQHF. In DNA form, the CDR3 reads TGCGCCAGCAGCCAACGTCCCCGGGGGAGCGGCAATCAGCCCCAGCATTTT.

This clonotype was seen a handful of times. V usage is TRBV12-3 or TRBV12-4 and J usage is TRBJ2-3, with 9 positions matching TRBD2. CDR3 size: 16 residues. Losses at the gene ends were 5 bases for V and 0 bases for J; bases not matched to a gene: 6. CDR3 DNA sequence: TGTGCCAGCAGTACTACCGGGACTAGCAGCACAGATACGCAGTATTTT. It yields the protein CASSTTGTSSTDTQYF.

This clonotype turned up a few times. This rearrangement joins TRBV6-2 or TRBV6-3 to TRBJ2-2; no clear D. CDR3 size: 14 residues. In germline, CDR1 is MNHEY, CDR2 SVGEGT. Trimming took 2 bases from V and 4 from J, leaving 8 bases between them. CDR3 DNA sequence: TGTGCCAGCAGTTACATGGGTAGCACCGGGGAGCTGTTTTTT. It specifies CASSYMGSTGELFF.

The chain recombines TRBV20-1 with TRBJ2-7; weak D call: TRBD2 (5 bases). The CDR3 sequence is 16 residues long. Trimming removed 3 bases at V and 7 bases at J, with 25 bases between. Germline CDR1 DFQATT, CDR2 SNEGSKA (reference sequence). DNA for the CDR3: TGCAGTGCTAGCGGGAAAGGAGCTTCATCCTACAATGAGCAGTACTTC. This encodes CSASGKGASSYNEQYF.

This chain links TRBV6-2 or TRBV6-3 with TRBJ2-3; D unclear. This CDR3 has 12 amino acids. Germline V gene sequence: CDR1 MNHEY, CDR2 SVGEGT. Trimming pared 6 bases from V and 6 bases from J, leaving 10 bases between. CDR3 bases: TGTGCCAGCAGAAACGAGGTCGATACGCAGTATTTT. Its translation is CASRNEVDTQYF.

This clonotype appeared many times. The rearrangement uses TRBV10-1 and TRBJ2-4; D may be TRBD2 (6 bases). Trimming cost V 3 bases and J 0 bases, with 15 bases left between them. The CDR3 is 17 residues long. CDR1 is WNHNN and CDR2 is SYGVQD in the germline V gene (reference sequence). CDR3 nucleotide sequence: TGCGCCAGCAGTGACCGCTGCGGGACGATAGCCAAAAACATTCAGTACTTC. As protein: CASSDRCGTIAKNIQYF.

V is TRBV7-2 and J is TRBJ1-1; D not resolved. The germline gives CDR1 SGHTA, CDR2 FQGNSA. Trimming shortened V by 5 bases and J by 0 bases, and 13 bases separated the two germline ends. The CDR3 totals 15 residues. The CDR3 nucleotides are TGTGCCAGCAGCCTCGGCGGAGAGGTGAACACTGAAGCTTTCTTT. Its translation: CASSLGGEVNTEAFF. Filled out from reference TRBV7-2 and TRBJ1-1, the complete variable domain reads GAGVSQSPSNKVTEKGKDVELRCDPISGHTALYWYRQSLGQGLEFLIYFQGNSAPDKSGLPSDRFSAERTGGSVSTLTIQRTQQEDSAVYLCASSLGGEVNTEAFFGQGTRLTVV.

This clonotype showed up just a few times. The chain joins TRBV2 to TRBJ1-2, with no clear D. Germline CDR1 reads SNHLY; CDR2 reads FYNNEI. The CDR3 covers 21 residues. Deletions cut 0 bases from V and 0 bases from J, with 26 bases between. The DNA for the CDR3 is TGTGCCAGCAGTGAAGCACCTCTTCGATGGGCAAGGAGTAGGTCTAACTATGGCTACACCTTC. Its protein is CASSEAPLRWARSRSNYGYTF.

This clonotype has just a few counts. The CDR3: CASSEALGGPRNSPLHF. CDR3 in DNA: TGTGCCAGCAGTGAAGCGCTCGGGGGGCCCCGTAATTCACCCCTCCACTTT. The chain links TRBV6-1 to TRBJ1-6; possibly TRBD1 for D (6 bases). The CDR3 runs to 17 residues. CDR1 and CDR2 (germline): MNHNS, SASEGT. Trimming took 0 bases from V and 6 from J, leaving 15 bases between them.

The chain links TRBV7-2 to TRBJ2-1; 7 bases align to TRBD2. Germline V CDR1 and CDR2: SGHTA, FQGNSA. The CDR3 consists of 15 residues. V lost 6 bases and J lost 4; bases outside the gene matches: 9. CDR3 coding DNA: TGTGCCAGCAGTCGAACTAGCGCTAGATACAATGAGCAGTTCTTC. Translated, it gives CASSRTSARYNEQFF.

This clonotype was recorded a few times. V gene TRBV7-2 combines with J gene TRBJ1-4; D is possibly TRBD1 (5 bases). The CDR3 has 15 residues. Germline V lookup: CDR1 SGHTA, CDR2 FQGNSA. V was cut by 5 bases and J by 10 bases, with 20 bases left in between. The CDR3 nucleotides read TGTGCCAGCAGCCCCGGGGCCTCCGTGCCGGGAAAACTGTTTTTT. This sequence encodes CASSPGASVPGKLFF.

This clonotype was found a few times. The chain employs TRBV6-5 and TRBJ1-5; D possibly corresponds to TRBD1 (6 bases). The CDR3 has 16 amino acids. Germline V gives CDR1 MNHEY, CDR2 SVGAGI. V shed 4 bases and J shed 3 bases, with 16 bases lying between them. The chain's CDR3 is CASSSLPQGVNQPQHF. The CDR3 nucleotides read TGTGCCAGCAGTTCTCTACCACAGGGCGTCAATCAGCCCCAGCATTTT.

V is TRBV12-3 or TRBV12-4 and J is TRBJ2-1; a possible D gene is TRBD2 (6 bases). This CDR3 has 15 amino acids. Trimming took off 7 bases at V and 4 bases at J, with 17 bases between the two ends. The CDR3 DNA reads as TGTGCCAGCACCCGAGCGGGCGCCAGTTACAATGAGCAGTTCTTC. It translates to CASTRAGASYNEQFF.

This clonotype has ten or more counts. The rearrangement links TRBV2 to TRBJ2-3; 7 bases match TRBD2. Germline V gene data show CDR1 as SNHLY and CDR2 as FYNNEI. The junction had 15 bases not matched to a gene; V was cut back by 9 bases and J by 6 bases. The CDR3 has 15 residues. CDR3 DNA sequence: TGTGCCAGGACGAAACTAGCGACCCGAAAGGATACGCAGTATTTT. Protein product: CARTKLATRKDTQYF. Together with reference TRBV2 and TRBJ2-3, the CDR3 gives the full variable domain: EPEVTQTPSHQVTQMGQEVILRCVPISNHLYFYWYRQILGQKVEFLVSFYNNEISEKSEIFDDQFSVERPDGSNFTLKIRSTKLEDSAMYFCARTKLATRKDTQYFGPGTRLTVL.

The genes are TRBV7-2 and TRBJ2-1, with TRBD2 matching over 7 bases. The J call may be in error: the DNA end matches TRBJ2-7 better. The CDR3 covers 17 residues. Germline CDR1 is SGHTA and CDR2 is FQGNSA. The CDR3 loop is CASSLSFAGASYNEQYF. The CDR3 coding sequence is TGTGCCAGCAGCTTGTCTTTTGCGGGAGCGTCCTACAATGAGCAGTACTTC.